Listed here are 5 T cell receptor beta chains from one sample, sequenced in a study of cytomegalovirus exposure and HLA in healthy donors. TCRdb's table, derived via immunoSEQ multiplex PCR, lists solely in-frame clones and lacks some. The table includes about 200,000 clones, approximately 87% detected once. Sequencing was carried out using PBMCs. The source of these receptors is a woman under 30 in good health and CMV-seronegative.

This chain connects TRBV7-8 to TRBJ2-5; D may correspond to TRBD1 or TRBD2 (5 bases each). Trimming left V 8 bases short and J 4 bases short, with 17 bases between. The CDR3 runs 14 residues. The germline V gene encodes CDR1 SGHVS and CDR2 FQNEAQ. In DNA form, the CDR3 reads TGTGCCAGCGGCCCGGCCCCTGGGGGAGAGACCCAGTACTTC. It is translated as CASGPAPGGETQYF.

There are a few counts of this clone. The chain couples TRBV30 to TRBJ1-1; TRBD1 aligns across 8 bases. Germline loops: CDR1 GTSNPN, CDR2 SVGIG (reference sequence). The V and J ends lost 2 bases and 6 bases, in that order; junction bases with no gene match: 11. This CDR3 is 15 amino acids long. CDR3 sequence reads: CAWSPIAGGGAEAFF. The CDR3 DNA reads TGTGCCTGGAGTCCAATCGCAGGGGGCGGGGCTGAAGCTTTCTTT.

This clone is a singleton in its sample. The chain couples TRBV7-6 to TRBJ1-4; D not certain. Deletions cut 0 bases from V and 7 bases from J, with 15 bases between. The CDR3 sequence is 16 residues long. The germline V gene has CDR1 SGHVS and CDR2 FNYEAQ. The CDR3 DNA reads as TGTGCCAGCAGCTTAGCAACGAGAAGATGGGGTGAAAAACTGTTTTTT. Translated, it gives CASSLATRRWGEKLFF. The variable domain in full, completed from reference TRBV7-6 and TRBJ1-4, reads GAGVSQSPRYKVTKRGQDVALRCDPISGHVSLYWYRQALGQGPEFLTYFNYEAQQDKSGLPNDRFSAERPEGSISTLTIQRTEQRDSAMYRCASSLATRRWGEKLFFGSGTQLSVL.

The V and J genes are TRBV25-1 and TRBJ2-1; D call uncertain. The CDR3 sequence is 14 residues long. The ends were cut back, 2 bases at V and 9 bases at J, with 14 bases in the middle. CDR1 is MGHDK and CDR2 is SYGVNS in the germline V gene. As DNA, the CDR3 is TGTGCCAGCAGTGAAAAAGGTATATTAGGTGAGCAGTTCTTC. Translated: CASSEKGILGEQFF.

V is TRBV5-1 and J is TRBJ2-7; 7 bases are a match to TRBD1. After removal of 3 bases from V and 2 bases from J, the junction contained 11 bases not matched to a gene. The V gene's germline CDR1 is SGHRS and CDR2 YFSETQ. CDR3 length equals 16 residues. The DNA of the CDR3 is TGCGCCAGCAGCTCCACCGGGACAGCGTTTCCCTACGAGCAGTACTTC. It encodes CASSSTGTAFPYEQYF.